These 31 T cell receptor beta chains were sequenced from one sample in a study of breast tumors, draining lymph nodes, adjacent tissues. TCRdb reanalysed the multiplex PCR reads using MiXCR and keeps one entry per CDR3 protein. The repertoire consists of approximately 230,000 distinct CDR3 sequences, with roughly a third occurring once and the leading ten covering about 3.3%. Breast cancer patients provided tissue from their axillary draining lymph nodes. Sequenced input: axillary lymph node tissue. The receptors were gathered from a female donor with breast cancer. Some clones in this sample may be carry-over from other donors' samples.

Ten or more counts support this clonotype. This chain uses TRBV7-9 with TRBJ2-3; the match to TRBD1 covers 7 bases. The J segment lost 4 bases and the V segment lost 4 bases, leaving 11 bases of the junction unmatched. Germline V CDR1 and CDR2: SEHNR, FQNEAQ (reference sequence). The CDR3 consists of 16 residues. The CDR3 nucleotides read TGTGCCAGCAGCTCCCTGACAGGGAATCGAGCAGATACGCAGTATTTT. Its protein is CASSSLTGNRADTQYF.

The sample holds many counts of this clonotype. The chain couples TRBV20-1 to TRBJ2-5; tentatively, D is TRBD2 (5 bases). The CDR3 spans 14 residues. Trimming left V 5 bases short and J 1 base short, with 14 bases between. Germline lookup yields CDR1 DFQATT and CDR2 SNEGSKA (reference sequence). The CDR3 nucleotides are TGCAGTGCTCCACGTACTAGTGGCCAAGAGACCCAGTACTTC. This encodes CSAPRTSGQETQYF.

This clonotype turned up a few times. V gene TRBV5-1 combines with J gene TRBJ2-7; 9 bases line up with TRBD2. CDR3 length: 15 amino acids. Germline loops: CDR1 SGHRS, CDR2 YFSETQ. After removal of 4 bases from V and 5 bases from J, the junction contained 10 bases not matched to a gene. The CDR3 DNA reads TGCGCCAGCAGCCCGTATAGCGGGAGTAGGAACGAGCAGTACTTC. Protein: CASSPYSGSRNEQYF.

This clonotype was detected many times. The chain uses TRBV2 and TRBJ2-2; 7 bases line up with TRBD2. The CDR3 is made up of 15 amino acids. Germline trimming cut 8 bases from V and 7 bases from J; bases unmatched to any gene: 13. Germline V lookup: CDR1 SNHLY, CDR2 FYNNEI. As DNA, the CDR3 is TGTGCCAGCTCCTACGTGGGAGGGGCTGACGGGGAGCTGTTTTTT. Its protein product is CASSYVGGADGELFF.

The V and J genes are TRBV7-2 and TRBJ2-7, with TRBD1 matching 8 bases. The CDR3 length is 16 residues. V gave up 6 bases and J gave up 0 bases; unmatched junction bases: 10. Looked up from germline, CDR1 is SGHTA and CDR2 is FQGNSA. The CDR3 spells CASSLSWDRSSYEQYF. Written as DNA, the CDR3 is TGTGCCAGCAGTTTATCCTGGGACAGGAGCTCCTACGAGCAGTACTTC.

This clonotype appeared a few times. The V call is TRBV20-1, the J call TRBJ2-1; D is undetermined. The CDR3 is made up of 14 amino acids. The V end was cut by 6 bases, the J end by 0 bases, with 12 bases between. Germline values: CDR1 DFQATT, CDR2 SNEGSKA (reference sequence). The DNA of the CDR3 is TGCAGTGCCCGGCTACCTATCTCCTACAATGAGCAGTTCTTC. Translating it yields CSARLPISYNEQFF.

Comments on this clonotype: One junction end does not reproduce the germline sequence, and a read error may be involved. The chain has TRBV5-1 and TRBJ1-2; 9 bases match TRBD1. The CDR3 runs to 15 residues. CDR1 is SGHRS, CDR2 YFSETQ, per germline. The CDR3 reads CASSLSGTGIYGYAF. CDR3 DNA: TGCGCCAGCAGCTTGAGCGGGACAGGGATCTATGGCTACGCCTTC. The variable domain in full, completed from reference TRBV5-1 and TRBJ1-2, reads KAGVTQTPRYLIKTRGQQVTLSCSPISGHRSVSWYQQTPGQGLQFLFEYFSETQRNKGNFPGRFSGRQFSNSRSEMNVSTLELGDSALYLCASSLSGTGIYGYAFGSGTRLTVV.

Note on this clonotype: This may arise from a read error, as a much more abundant clone is one base away. This chain joins TRBV14 and TRBJ2-1; maybe TRBD1 (6 bases). The V end lost 2 bases, the J end lost 12 bases, and 23 bases lay between the germline ends. The CDR3 contains 16 residues. CDR1 and CDR2 (germline): SGHDN, FVKESK. This CDR3 is CASSQSLEQGLDAQFF. The CDR3, as DNA: TGTGCCAGCAGCCAATCCCTAGAACAGGGTCTGGATGCGCAGTTCTTC.

This clonotype was detected ten times or more. This chain links TRBV7-3 with TRBJ2-2, with 7 positions matching TRBD1. Trimming removed 4 bases from V and 5 bases from J; junction bases left unmatched: 4. Germline CDR1 reads SGHTA; CDR2 reads FQGTGA. The length of the CDR3 is 14 residues. The CDR3 reads CASSSTGLTGELFF. For the CDR3, the DNA is TGTGCCAGCAGCTCGACAGGGCTAACCGGGGAGCTGTTTTTT.

The chain combines TRBV10-3 with TRBJ1-3, with D tentatively TRBD1 (5 bases). The CDR3 is made up of 12 amino acids. V was pared by 3 bases and J by 11 bases, with 11 bases between. Per the germline V gene, CDR1 is ENHRY and CDR2 is SYGVKD. The DNA of the CDR3 is TGTGCCATCAGTGACGTCGGGGACTCCATATATTTT. Its translation: CAISDVGDSIYF.

This clonotype was counted ten times or more. This chain uses TRBV2 with TRBJ1-5; possibly TRBD1 for D (5 bases). Germline V gives CDR1 SNHLY, CDR2 FYNNEI. Between the trimmed V and J ends, which lost 4 bases and 5 bases, there was a span of 9 bases. There are 13 residues in the CDR3. The CDR3 here is CASSGGRDQPQHF. CDR3 nucleotides: TGTGCCAGCAGTGGGGGCAGGGATCAGCCCCAGCATTTT.

Details on this clonotype: Mismatch with germline at one junction end may stem from a read error. The chain links TRBV2 to TRBJ2-2, with D perhaps matching TRBD2 (5 bases). CDR3 length: 13 residues. CDR1 and CDR2 (germline): SNHLY, FYNNEI. The CDR3 nucleotides read TGTGCCAGTAGTGTTAGCAACACCGGGGAGCTGTCTTTT. Protein sequence: CASSVSNTGELSF. Using reference TRBV2 and TRBJ2-2 for the parts outside the CDR3, the full variable domain is EPEVTQTPSHQVTQMGQEVILRCVPISNHLYFYWYRQILGQKVEFLVSFYNNEISEKSEIFDDQFSVERPDGSNFTLKIRSTKLEDSAMYFCASSVSNTGELSFGEGSRLTVL.

In its sample, this clonotype was seen many times. The chain couples TRBV6-1 to TRBJ1-2; D is ambiguous. CDR1 and CDR2 from the germline V gene are MNHNS and SASEGT. The CDR3 spans 12 residues. Trimming took off 4 bases at V and 4 bases at J, with 7 bases between the two ends. For the CDR3, the DNA is TGTGCCAGCAGTGCGACCCTCTATGGCTACACCTTC. Its translation: CASSATLYGYTF.

This clonotype was observed at least ten times. This chain connects TRBV11-3 to TRBJ2-1, with a possible D match to TRBD2 (5 bases). CDR3 length: 14 residues. The germline V and J ends were trimmed by 2 bases and 6 bases, with 11 bases remaining between them. CDR1 is SGHNT, CDR2 YENEEA, per germline. CDR3 protein: CASSLFPSINEQFF. The CDR3 nucleotides are TGTGCCAGCAGCTTATTCCCTAGCATCAATGAGCAGTTCTTC. The full variable domain, in which reference TRBV11-3 and TRBJ2-1 provide the parts outside the CDR3, is EAGVVQSPRYKIIEKKQPVAFWCNPISGHNTLYWYLQNLGQGPELLIRYENEEAVDDSQLPKDRFSAERLKGVDSTLKIQPAELGDSAVYLCASSLFPSINEQFFGPGTRLTVL.

This clonotype was picked up many times. V usage is TRBV20-1 and J usage is TRBJ1-5; D not resolved. CDR3 length: 14 residues. Germline V lookup: CDR1 DFQATT, CDR2 SNEGSKA (reference sequence). Deletions cut 2 bases from V and 5 bases from J, with 13 bases between. The DNA of the CDR3 is TGCAGTGCTAGACCCCCGTACCCCCATCAGCCCCAGCATTTT. It is translated as CSARPPYPHQPQHF.

The table lists this clonotype with many counts. The chain uses TRBV5-6 and TRBJ2-3, with D perhaps matching TRBD2 (6 bases). Trimming cost V 2 bases and J 2 bases, with 15 bases left between them. CDR3 length: 16 residues. The germline gives CDR1 SGHDT, CDR2 YYEEEE. This CDR3 is CASSFRLDLLTDTQYF. DNA of the CDR3: TGTGCCAGCAGCTTTAGACTAGACTTACTCACAGATACGCAGTATTTT.

To note about this clonotype: The CDR3 end shows no conserved phenylalanine or tryptophan, and so a read error is likely. The limits of the CDR3 on the DNA are not certain, so only TCRdb's listed CDR3 is given. The J gene is TRBJ2-1, the V gene TRBV19. Germline loops: CDR1 LNHDA, CDR2 SQIVND (reference sequence). Including both end residues, the CDR3 is 8 amino acids long. The CDR3 spells CASSMGFR.

This clonotype was found many times. The V and J genes are TRBV4-3 and TRBJ2-7; D not resolved. The germline V and J ends were trimmed by 1 base and 5 bases, with 12 bases remaining between them. CDR3 size: 14 residues. Germline loops: CDR1 LGHNA, CDR2 YSLEER. As DNA, the CDR3 is TGCGCCAGCAGCCAAGGCGCCGTAAGCCACGAGCAGTACTTC. Its translation is CASSQGAVSHEQYF.

This rearrangement joins TRBV12-3 or TRBV12-4 to TRBJ2-3; D is ambiguous. The V end was cut by 7 bases, the J end by 7 bases, with 9 bases between. This CDR3 region has 11 residues. Written as DNA, the CDR3 is TGTGCCAGCACGGCTGGGTATACGCAGTATTTT. Translation gives CASTAGYTQYF.

The table lists this clonotype with a few counts. A much bigger clone sits one base away, suggesting this may be a read error. V usage is TRBV20-1 and J usage is TRBJ1-4; D gene uncertain. This CDR3 contains 13 residues. The germline V gene has CDR1 DFQATT and CDR2 SNEGSKA (reference sequence). Written as DNA, the CDR3 is TGCAGTGCCGCGGGCGGCAAAAATGAAACACTGTTTTTT. Translation: CSAAGGKNETLFF.

This clonotype was seen a handful of times. The V call is TRBV6-6, the J call TRBJ1-1; D gene ambiguous. Trimming pared 6 bases from V and 0 bases from J, leaving 8 bases between. Germline CDR1 is MNHNY and CDR2 is SVGAGI (reference sequence). The CDR3 totals 13 residues. This CDR3 reads CASRELMNTEAFF. In DNA form, the CDR3 reads TGTGCCAGCAGAGAGCTCATGAACACTGAAGCTTTCTTT.

This clonotype was detected ten times or more. This chain connects TRBV7-2 to TRBJ2-5; 10 bases agree with TRBD1. Germline CDR1 reads SGHTA; CDR2 reads FQGNSA. The V and J ends lost 2 bases and 5 bases, in that order; junction bases with no gene match: 8. The CDR3 totals 16 residues. In DNA, the CDR3 is TGTGCCAGCAGCTTACCTCCGGGACAGGGGTGGGAGACCCAGTACTTC. Translated, it gives CASSLPPGQGWETQYF.

This clonotype appeared many times. This chain connects TRBV18 to TRBJ1-2; 7 nucleotides agree with TRBD1. The CDR3 consists of 15 residues. CDR1 and CDR2 from the germline V gene are KGHSH and LQKENI. The V and J ends lost 0 bases and 4 bases, in that order; junction bases with no gene match: 5. The CDR3 DNA reads TGTGCCAGCTCACCACCGACAGGGAGAACCTATGGCTACACCTTC. This encodes CASSPPTGRTYGYTF.

This clonotype was recorded at least ten times. The chain has TRBV6-5 and TRBJ2-6; D remains unclear. V lost 6 bases and J lost 1, with 19 bases in between. Per germline, CDR1 MNHEY and CDR2 SVGAGI. This CDR3 has 18 residues. The CDR3: CASSLSGPTYSGANVLTF. CDR3 coding DNA: TGTGCCAGCAGCTTATCCGGGCCGACCTATTCTGGGGCCAACGTCCTGACTTTC.

This clonotype has at least ten counts. The V and J genes are TRBV20-1 and TRBJ2-1; 10 nucleotides agree with TRBD2. The germline V gene encodes CDR1 DFQATT and CDR2 SNEGSKA (reference sequence). Trimming removed 1 base from V and 2 bases from J; junction bases left unmatched: 5. The CDR3 has 16 residues. CDR3 sequence reads: CSARGRTSGTYNEQFF. The CDR3 region has the DNA TGCAGTGCTAGAGGTCGGACTAGCGGTACCTACAATGAGCAGTTCTTC.

This clonotype occurred many times. The V call is TRBV7-3, the J call TRBJ2-5; TRBD2 agrees at 7 bases. The CDR3 runs to 14 residues. Trimming removed 0 bases from V and 5 bases from J; junction bases left unmatched: 3. Germline CDR1 and CDR2: SGHTA and FQGTGA. CDR3 residues: CASSLTSGTETQYF. The CDR3 nucleotides read TGTGCCAGCAGCTTAACGAGCGGGACGGAGACCCAGTACTTC.

V usage is TRBV20-1 and J usage is TRBJ1-4, with D perhaps matching TRBD1 (5 bases). V lost 1 base and J lost 5, with 17 bases in between. The CDR3 contains 16 residues. Germline V gene lookup returns CDR1 DFQATT and CDR2 SNEGSKA (reference sequence). DNA for the CDR3: TGCAGTGCTAGAGCCGGGGACGGGAGCTACAATGAAAAACTGTTTTTT. Protein: CSARAGDGSYNEKLFF.

This clonotype was counted ten times or more. A much larger clone is a single base away; this may be a read error. The chain combines TRBV20-1 with TRBJ1-2; TRBD1 matches at 7 bases. The V gene's germline CDR1 is DFQATT and CDR2 SNEGSKA (reference sequence). CDR3 length: 15 residues. J gave up 4 bases and V 5 bases, and 13 bases lay outside the gene matches. CDR3 amino acids: CSARDSPRRTYGYTF. The CDR3 nucleotides are TGCAGTGCTCGGGACAGCCCTCGCAGGACCTATGGCTACACCTTC.

Concerning this clonotype itself: Being one base from a much bigger clone, this may be a read error. V usage is TRBV9 and J usage is TRBJ2-5, with 7 positions matching TRBD2. The CDR3 is 14 amino acids. CDR1 is SGDLS and CDR2 is YYNGEE in the germline V gene. CDR3 protein: CASNPAGNQETQSF. The CDR3 region has the DNA TGCGCCAGCAACCCAGCGGGGAATCAAGAGACCCAGTCCTTC.

The V call is TRBV25-1, the J call TRBJ1-3, with D perhaps TRBD1 (6 bases). The CDR3 is 17 amino acids. Per germline, CDR1 MGHDK and CDR2 SYGVNS. V was cut by 3 bases and J by 4 bases, with 19 bases left in between. The CDR3 bases are TGTGCCAGCAGTGATTCCCCAGGGGTTGGGGGAGGAAACACCATATATTTT. Its translation: CASSDSPGVGGGNTIYF.

The V call is TRBV7-9, the J call TRBJ2-3, with D unresolved. The CDR3 length is 15 residues. Trimming removed 1 base from V and 6 bases from J, with 14 bases in between. Germline CDR1 and CDR2: SEHNR and FQNEAQ (reference sequence). CDR3 in DNA: TGTGCCAGCAGCTTAGGAACGGGCCTTGGGGATACGCAGTATTTT. Protein: CASSLGTGLGDTQYF.